Listed below are T cell receptor beta chains from one sample, sequenced in a study of cytomegalovirus exposure and HLA in healthy donors. Some clones are missing from TCRdb's copy, which holds only in-frame ones; the method was immunoSEQ multiplex PCR. In the table there are about 130,000 clones, about 85% of which are singletons. Sequenced: PBMCs. The receptors stem from a boy between 10 and 17 years old in good health and CMV-seronegative. Each CDR3 is given with its conserved first and last residue. The order of the fields is V gene, clone size, J gene, D gene, CDR3 DNA, CDR3 protein. A D gene is named only where the DNA matches it firmly. A clone size is listed for some rows: how often the clone was seen (once, few, many), or a class if it is expanded.

TRBV5-8	NA	TRBJ2-7	NA	TGTGCCAGCAGCTTTGACAGGGAGGAATACGAGCAGTACTTC	CASSFDREEYEQYF
TRBV6-5	few	TRBJ1-2	TRBD1	TGTGCCAGCAGTCCCGGGACAGGGGTTGGCTACACCTTC	CASSPGTGVGYTF
TRBV15	NA	TRBJ1-4	NA	TGTGCCACCAGCAGGTTAAACAGGGCGTCTAATGAAAAACTGTTTTTT	CATSRLNRASNEKLFF
TRBV7-9	NA	TRBJ2-5	TRBD2	TGTGCCTGCGGGGGGCCTGGACAAGAGACCCAGTACTTC	CACGGPGQETQYF
TRBV4-1	NA	TRBJ1-5	NA	TGCGCCAGCAGCCAAGGTCTTCTGCAGGGTTCGTATCAGCCCCAGCATTTT	CASSQGLLQGSYQPQHF
TRBV6-1	few	TRBJ2-1	TRBD2	TGTGCCAGCAGTGAATTTAGCGGGGGGGCCAATGAGCAGTTCTTC	CASSEFSGGANEQFF
TRBV19	NA	TRBJ1-5	TRBD1	TGTGCCAGTAGTATATCCGGGACAGTCGGCCAGCCCCAGCATTTT	CASSISGTVGQPQHF
TRBV6-5	once	TRBJ2-3	TRBD1	TGTGCCAGCAAGGGTAGTGGACAGGTCACAGATACGCAGTATTTT	CASKGSGQVTDTQYF
TRBV15	NA	TRBJ1-3	NA	TGTGCCACCAGCAGAGGCGCGAGCTCTGGAAACACCATATATTTT	CATSRGASSGNTIYF
TRBV5-1	NA	TRBJ1-1	TRBD1	TGCGCCAGCAGCTGGGACAGGTTTAACACTGAAGCTTTCTTT	CASSWDRFNTEAFF
TRBV27	NA	TRBJ2-1	TRBD2	TGTGCCAGCAGATCCGGGACTAGCGGAATTAATGAGCAGTTCTTC	CASRSGTSGINEQFF
TRBV7-9	NA	TRBJ1-2	TRBD1	TGTGCCAGCAGCTGGGAAGGGACAGGGGGTTCTCGGGGCACCTTC	CASSWEGTGGSRGTF
TRBV5-1	NA	TRBJ2-5	NA	TGCGCCAGCAGCCCTCCCCCTCAGGAGACCCAGTACTTC	CASSPPPQETQYF
TRBV10-3	NA	TRBJ2-7	TRBD2	TGTGCCACCGCGGGCGGGAGGCTCTACTACTACGAGCAGTACTTC	CATAGGRLYYYEQYF
TRBV19	NA	TRBJ1-5	NA	TGTGCCAGTGCGGGGGTTACAGATTTCGGGCCCCAGCATTTT	CASAGVTDFGPQHF
TRBV30	NA	TRBJ2-7	TRBD2	TGTGCCTGGAGGGCACTAGCGGGATACGAGCAGTACTTC	CAWRALAGYEQYF
TRBV18	NA	TRBJ2-7	TRBD1	TGTGCCAGCTCGCCCGGACAGGACTACGAGCAGTACTTC	CASSPGQDYEQYF
TRBV6-5	NA	TRBJ2-1	NA	TGTGCCAGCAGTTCCACAGGTCTCTCCTACAATGAGCAGTTCTTC	CASSSTGLSYNEQFF
TRBV19	NA	TRBJ2-1	NA	TGTGCCAGTAGTATAGAGATCCTGACAGCCTTTTCCTACAATGAGCAGTTCTTC	CASSIEILTAFSYNEQFF
TRBV6-5	NA	TRBJ1-2	NA	TGTGCCAGCAGTTACTCCATGCAAGTGTCGACTAATGGCTACACCTTC	CASSYSMQVSTNGYTF
TRBV15	NA	TRBJ2-2	NA	TGTGCCACCAGCCTTTATGAGGGGAACACCGGGGAGCTGTTTTTT	CATSLYEGNTGELFF
TRBV18	NA	TRBJ2-4	TRBD2	TGTGCCAGCTCACCATGGCTAGCGGGAGGTTTAGAAGACATTCAGTACTTC	CASSPWLAGGLEDIQYF
TRBV5-6	NA	TRBJ1-2	TRBD1	TGTGCCAGCAGCATTGGGACAGGGGGCGCGGACTATGGCTACACCTTC	CASSIGTGGADYGYTF
TRBV27	NA	TRBJ1-1	NA	TGTGCCAGCAGTCCCTTTTTTGAGGGTACTGAAGCTTTCTTT	CASSPFFEGTEAFF
TRBV19	NA	TRBJ1-1	TRBD1	TGTGCCAGTAGTATCCCGACAGGGGCCACTGAAGCTTTCTTT	CASSIPTGATEAFF
TRBV7-6	NA	TRBJ2-1	TRBD1	TGTGCCAGCAGCCCAGAGGGACAGGTCTACAATGAGCAGTTCTTC	CASSPEGQVYNEQFF
TRBV6-6	NA	TRBJ2-3	NA	TGTGCCAGCAGTTATAAACCAGAAGATACGCAGTATTTT	CASSYKPEDTQYF
TRBV29-1	NA	TRBJ1-1	NA	TGCAGCGTTGATCCAGGGCCGAACACTGAAGCTTTCTTT	CSVDPGPNTEAFF
TRBV5-6	NA	TRBJ1-6	NA	TGTGCCAGCAGCCCCGGGACTGTGGGCTCCTATAATTCACCCCTCCACTTT	CASSPGTVGSYNSPLHF
TRBV4-3	NA	TRBJ2-5	NA	TGCGCCAGCAGCCAAGATGGGGAGGCGGCGACCCAGTACTTC	CASSQDGEAATQYF
TRBV9	NA	TRBJ2-2	NA	TGTGCCAGCAGCGTAGGCGGGGTTACCGGGGAGCTGTTTTTT	CASSVGGVTGELFF
TRBV6-1	NA	TRBJ1-5	NA	TGTGCCAGCAGTGAAGCGGTAGGCGCAGGTCGTCCCCAGCATTTT	CASSEAVGAGRPQHF
TRBV5-1	NA	TRBJ2-5	TRBD1	TGCGCCAGCAGCCCAACGGGACAGGGGGCGGGGGAGACCCAGTACTTC	CASSPTGQGAGETQYF
TRBV5-1	NA	TRBJ2-7	NA	TGCGCCAGCACTCGACATGAGGGCAGAGGTTTATACGAGCAGTACTTC	CASTRHEGRGLYEQYF
TRBV11-2	NA	TRBJ1-3	TRBD1	TGTGCCAGCAGCTTAGGTCGGACAGGGGTCTCTGGAAACACCATATATTTT	CASSLGRTGVSGNTIYF
TRBV5-4	NA	TRBJ1-1	NA	TGTGCCAGCAGCCCCGGGGGGGACACTGAAGCTTTCTTT	CASSPGGDTEAFF
TRBV5-5	NA	TRBJ2-2	TRBD1	TGTGCCAGCAGCTCCCCAGGGGGCCAGAACACCGGGGAGCTGTTTTTT	CASSSPGGQNTGELFF
TRBV18	NA	TRBJ2-7	TRBD2	TGTGCCAGCTCACAAGGGACTAGCGGGGCCTACGAGCAGTACTTC	CASSQGTSGAYEQYF
TRBV5-3	NA	TRBJ1-2	NA	TGTGCCAGAAGCCCCCGGGACAAATCTAACTATGGCTACACCTTC	CARSPRDKSNYGYTF
TRBV27	NA	TRBJ2-7	NA	TGTGCCAGCAGTTTTGTCGAGCGGGCTTACTACGAGCAGTACTTC	CASSFVERAYYEQYF
TRBV9	few	TRBJ1-2	TRBD1	TGTGCCAGCAGCGAAGGTGACAGGGGTATAGAAGGCTACACCTTC	CASSEGDRGIEGYTF
TRBV5-1	NA	TRBJ2-5	NA	TGCGCCAGCAGCACCGGGACTCTGGTCAAAGAGACCCAGTACTTC	CASSTGTLVKETQYF
TRBV29-1	NA	TRBJ2-6	NA	TGCAGCGTTGGACCGGGACATGGTATTACTGGGGCCAACGTCCTGACTTTC	CSVGPGHGITGANVLTF
TRBV18	NA	TRBJ1-5	TRBD1	TGTGCCAGCTCACCAGACAGGGAAAATCAGCCCCAGCATTTT	CASSPDRENQPQHF
TRBV7-2	NA	TRBJ2-1	NA	TGTGCCAGCAGCTTAGATTTGGCATTCGTTTCGAATGAGCAGTTCTTC	CASSLDLAFVSNEQFF
TRBV5-6	NA	TRBJ1-1	NA	TGTGCCAGCAGCTTGTTAGGTGACAGTGAAGCTTTCTTT	CASSLLGDSEAFF
TRBV30	NA	TRBJ1-3	NA	TGTGCCTGGGGGGTCGGACTGAACTCTGGAAACACCATATATTTT	CAWGVGLNSGNTIYF
TRBV5-5	NA	TRBJ1-4	TRBD1	TGTGCCAGCAGCTTAGACAGGGGAGGAGAAAAACTGTTTTTT	CASSLDRGGEKLFF
TRBV10-1	NA	TRBJ1-6	TRBD1	TGCGCCAGCAGTCCGACAGGGAGTAATTCACCCCTCCACTTT	CASSPTGSNSPLHF
TRBV7-2	NA	TRBJ1-3	NA	TGTGCCAGCAGCTTAGAACAGTCTGGAAACACCATATATTTT	CASSLEQSGNTIYF
TRBV5-1	NA	TRBJ2-6	TRBD1	TGCGCCAGCAGCTTGACCGGGACAGGGGGCGCTGGGGCCAACGTCCTGACTTTC	CASSLTGTGGAGANVLTF
TRBV29-1	NA	TRBJ1-4	NA	TGCAGCGCGTTAGCTGGAGAAAAACTGTTTTTT	CSALAGEKLFF
TRBV5-1	NA	TRBJ1-5	NA	TGCGCCAGCAGCTTGGAGGCGGGGCAGCCCCAGCATTTT	CASSLEAGQPQHF
TRBV4-1	NA	TRBJ2-3	TRBD2	TGCGCCAGCAGCCTGGGGACTAGCGGGGGGGCCGCAGATACGCAGTATTTT	CASSLGTSGGAADTQYF
TRBV27	NA	TRBJ1-6	NA	TGTGCCAGTCCCCTGGTTGGCAGGGGAAATAATTCACCCCTCCACTTT	CASPLVGRGNNSPLHF